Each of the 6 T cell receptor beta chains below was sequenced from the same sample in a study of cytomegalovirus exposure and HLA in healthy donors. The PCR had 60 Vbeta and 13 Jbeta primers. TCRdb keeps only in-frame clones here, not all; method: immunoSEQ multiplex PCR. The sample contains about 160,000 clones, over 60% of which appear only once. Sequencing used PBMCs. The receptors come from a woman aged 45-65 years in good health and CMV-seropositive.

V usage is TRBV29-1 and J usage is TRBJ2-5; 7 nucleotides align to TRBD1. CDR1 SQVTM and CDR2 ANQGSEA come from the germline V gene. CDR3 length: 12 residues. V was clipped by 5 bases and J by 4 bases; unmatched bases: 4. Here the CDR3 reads CSVTGQVETQYF. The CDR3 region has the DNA TGCAGCGTTACCGGACAGGTAGAGACCCAGTACTTC.

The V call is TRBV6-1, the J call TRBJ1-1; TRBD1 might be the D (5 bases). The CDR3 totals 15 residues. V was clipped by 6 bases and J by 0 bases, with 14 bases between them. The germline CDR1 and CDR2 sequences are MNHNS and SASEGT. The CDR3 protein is CASSMWGGVNTEAFF. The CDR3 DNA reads TGTGCCAGCAGCATGTGGGGGGGGGTGAACACTGAAGCTTTCTTT.

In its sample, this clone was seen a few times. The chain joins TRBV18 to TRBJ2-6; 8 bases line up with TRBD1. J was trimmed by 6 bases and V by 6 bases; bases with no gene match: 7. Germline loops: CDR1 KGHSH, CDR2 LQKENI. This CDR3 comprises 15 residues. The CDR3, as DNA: TGTGCCAGCTCCCTCGGACAGGGTTCGGCCAACGTCCTGACTTTC. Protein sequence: CASSLGQGSANVLTF.

CDR3 in DNA: TGTGCCATCAGCGGGGGACCGAATGAAAAACTGTTTTTT. Amino acid sequence: CAISGGPNEKLFF. The chain employs TRBV10-3 and TRBJ1-4; a possible D gene is TRBD1 (5 bases). CDR1 is ENHRY, CDR2 SYGVKD, per germline. V gave up 6 bases and J gave up 5 bases, with 10 bases separating them. The CDR3 covers 13 residues.

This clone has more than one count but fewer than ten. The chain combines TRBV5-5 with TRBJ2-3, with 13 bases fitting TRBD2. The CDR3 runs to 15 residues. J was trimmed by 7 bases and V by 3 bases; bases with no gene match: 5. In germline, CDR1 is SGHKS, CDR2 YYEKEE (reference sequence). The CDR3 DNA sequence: TGTGCCAGCAGCTGGACTAGCGGGAGTCAAAATACGCAGTATTTT. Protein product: CASSWTSGSQNTQYF.

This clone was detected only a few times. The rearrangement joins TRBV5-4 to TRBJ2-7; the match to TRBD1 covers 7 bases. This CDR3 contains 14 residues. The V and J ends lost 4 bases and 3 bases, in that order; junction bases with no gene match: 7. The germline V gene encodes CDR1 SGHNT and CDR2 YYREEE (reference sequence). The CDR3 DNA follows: TGTGCCAGCAGCCCAGGACAGGTTGGCTACGAGCAGTACTTC. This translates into CASSPGQVGYEQYF.